This entry lists 21 T cell receptor beta chains sequenced from one sample in a study of cytomegalovirus exposure and HLA in healthy donors. The study ran its PCR with 60 Vbeta and 13 Jbeta primers. Assay: immunoSEQ multiplex PCR; the TCRdb copy retains only in-frame clones and omits some. The sample records roughly 120,000 clones, 77% being singletons. The sample consisted of PBMCs. The receptors come from a human donor in good health.

The J gene is TRBJ2-7, the V gene TRBV4-2; 8 bases line up with TRBD2. Trimming cost V 3 bases and J 0 bases; bases outside gene matches: 16. CDR3 size: 19 residues. CDR1 is LGHNA and CDR2 is YNFKEQ in the germline V gene. In nucleotides, the CDR3 is TGTGCCAGCAGCCACCCCATCGAGAGGTCGCGGGAGGACTCCTACGAGCAGTACTTC. The encoded protein is CASSHPIERSREDSYEQYF.

As for this clone: The same CDR3 can be traced to other DNA sequences in this sample. The chain combines TRBV29-1 with TRBJ2-5, with D possibly matching TRBD1 (7 bases). With 3 bases removed from V and 5 bases from J, the gap between germline ends came to 13 bases. The CDR3 runs 13 residues. The germline gives CDR1 SQVTM, CDR2 ANQGSEA. As DNA, the CDR3 is TGCAGCGTTGAGGCGGGACAGTCGGAGACCCAGTACTTC. It translates to CSVEAGQSETQYF.

Only a few counts were recorded for this clone. Written as DNA, the CDR3 is TGTGCCAGCAGTTTGAGCTCGAGGACAGGGAACACAGATACGCAGTATTTT. This encodes CASSLSSRTGNTDTQYF. The genes are TRBV7-9 and TRBJ2-3; 8 bases align to TRBD1. Germline V CDR1 and CDR2: SEHNR, FQNEAQ (reference sequence). Trimming at V came to 6 bases and at J to 2 bases, leaving 13 bases not matched to a gene. The CDR3 loop spans 17 amino acids. Based on the CDR3 plus reference TRBV7-9 and TRBJ2-3, the full variable domain is DTGVSQNPRHKITKRGQNVTFRCDPISEHNRLYWYRQTLGQGPEFLTYFQNEAQLEKSRLLSDRFSAERPKGSFSTLEIQRTEQGDSAMYLCASSLSSRTGNTDTQYFGPGTRLTVL.

A few counts support this clone. The rearrangement links TRBV5-1 to TRBJ2-5; TRBD1 matches at 10 bases. Per the germline V gene, CDR1 is SGHRS and CDR2 is YFSETQ. After removal of 7 bases from V and 5 bases from J, the junction contained 11 bases not matched to a gene. This CDR3 spans 15 amino acids. The CDR3 loop is CASGGVTGGAETQYF. In DNA form, the CDR3 reads TGCGCCAGCGGGGGAGTGACAGGGGGCGCCGAGACCCAGTACTTC.

The chain couples TRBV5-1 to TRBJ2-7; tentatively, D is TRBD2 (5 bases). V was cut by 1 base and J by 4 bases, with 15 bases left in between. Germline V gene lookup returns CDR1 SGHRS and CDR2 YFSETQ. The CDR3 covers 15 residues. CDR3 residues: CASSLSPSIGYEQYF. The CDR3 DNA follows: TGCGCCAGCAGCTTGAGTCCTAGCATCGGGTACGAGCAGTACTTC. Variable domain in full (rest from reference TRBV5-1 and TRBJ2-7): KAGVTQTPRYLIKTRGQQVTLSCSPISGHRSVSWYQQTPGQGLQFLFEYFSETQRNKGNFPGRFSGRQFSNSRSEMNVSTLELGDSALYLCASSLSPSIGYEQYFGPGTRLTVT.

Concerning this clone: The sample has other DNA sequences that encode this CDR3 too. This chain links TRBV4-1 with TRBJ2-1; D is possibly TRBD2 (5 bases). The CDR3 sequence is 14 residues long. V was cut by 3 bases and J by 6 bases, with 12 bases left in between. In germline, CDR1 is MGHRA, CDR2 YSYEKL. The CDR3 loop reads CASSHHEEANEQFF. The CDR3 DNA reads TGCGCCAGCAGCCATCACGAGGAGGCCAATGAGCAGTTCTTC.

The rearrangement links TRBV29-1 to TRBJ2-5; 8 bases align to TRBD2. Germline V CDR1 and CDR2: SQVTM, ANQGSEA. This CDR3 has 13 residues. With V trimmed by 6 bases and J by 5 bases, 8 bases remained unmatched. In DNA, the CDR3 is TGCAGCGTCCAGCGGGAGTACTCGGAGACCCAGTACTTC. It encodes CSVQREYSETQYF. Combining the CDR3 with reference TRBV29-1 and TRBJ2-5 gives the whole variable domain SAVISQKPSRDICQRGTSLTIQCQVDSQVTMMFWYRQQPGQSLTLIATANQGSEATYESGFVIDKFPISRPNLTFSTLTVSNMSPEDSSIYLCSVQREYSETQYFGPGTRLLVL.

The rearrangement uses TRBV5-1 and TRBJ1-1; 8 bases are shared with TRBD1. V was clipped by 4 bases and J by 1 base; unmatched bases: 6. The CDR3 has 15 amino acids. The V gene's germline CDR1 is SGHRS and CDR2 YFSETQ. In DNA form, the CDR3 reads TGCGCCAGCAGCGACAGGGGTCTTACGAACACTGAAGCTTTCTTT. It specifies CASSDRGLTNTEAFF.

This clone came up once. Its ends do not fully match the called genes, so a read error is possible. This chain joins TRBV7-3 and TRBJ2-6; TRBD1 matches 8 bases. Germline assignment: CDR1 SGHTA and CDR2 FQGTGA. The CDR3 sequence is 17 residues long. The CDR3 nucleotides read TGTGCCAGCAGGCAAGGGGGACAGGTCTCTGGGGCCAACGGCCTGACTTTC. The encoded protein is CASRQGGQVSGANGLTF. Together with reference TRBV7-3 and TRBJ2-6, the CDR3 gives the full variable domain: GAGVSQTPSNKVTEKGKYVELRCDPISGHTALYWYRQSLGQGPEFLIYFQGTGAADDSGLPNDRFFAVRPEGSVSTLKIQRTERGDSAVYLCASRQGGQVSGANGLTFGAGSRLTVL.

The chain combines TRBV27 with TRBJ2-3, with D unresolved. This CDR3 has 14 amino acids. Germline V gives CDR1 MNHEY, CDR2 SMNVEV (reference sequence). With 2 bases removed from V and 2 bases from J, the gap between germline ends came to 8 bases. CDR3 residues: CASSLTTSTDTQYF. Written as DNA, the CDR3 is TGTGCCAGCAGTTTAACTACCTCCACAGATACGCAGTATTTT.

CDR3 DNA: TGTGCCAGCAGCTTCAGGGGGCGGCGGGATCAGCCCCAGCATTTT. It translates to CASSFRGRRDQPQHF. The J gene is TRBJ1-5, the V gene TRBV6-6, with 8 nucleotides matching TRBD1. V lost 6 bases to trimming and J lost 5 bases; unmatched junction nucleotides: 9. The length of the CDR3 is 15 residues. Per the germline V gene, CDR1 is MNHNY and CDR2 is SVGAGI (reference sequence).

The chain carries TRBV5-5 and TRBJ2-1, with 13 bases lining up with TRBD2. V lost 4 bases, J lost 7 bases, and 5 bases stayed unmatched. Germline V gives CDR1 SGHKS, CDR2 YYEKEE (reference sequence). The CDR3 is made up of 15 amino acids. The CDR3 region has the DNA TGTGCCAGCAGCCTGGGACTAGCGGGAAGTAATGAGCAGTTCTTC. Translated: CASSLGLAGSNEQFF.

The chain recombines TRBV7-3 with TRBJ2-5; D not certain. V gave up 2 bases and J gave up 3 bases, with 7 bases separating them. The V gene's germline CDR1 is SGHTA and CDR2 FQGTGA. This CDR3 has 13 amino acids. This CDR3 reads CASSLHGEETQYF. Here the CDR3 DNA reads TGTGCCAGCAGCTTACACGGAGAAGAGACCCAGTACTTC.

This clone was counted once. Sequence at one end of the junction differs from germline and may be a read error. This chain joins TRBV19 and TRBJ2-7; the match to TRBD2 covers 8 bases. This CDR3 is built from 15 residues. Germline V CDR1 and CDR2: LNHDA, SQIVND (reference sequence). The CDR3 coding sequence is TGTGCCAGTAGTATCAAACTAGCGGAGAGTGTTCTACTTCTCTTC. Protein: CASSIKLAESVLLLF. Full variable domain (missing parts from reference TRBV19 and TRBJ2-7): DGGITQSPKYLFRKEGQNVTLSCEQNLNHDAMYWYRQDPGQGLRLIYYSQIVNDFQKGDIAEGYSVSREKKESFPLTVTSAQKNPTAFYLCASSIKLAESVLLLFGPGTRLTVT.

This rearrangement joins TRBV18 to TRBJ2-7, with 7 bases matching TRBD2. The CDR3 totals 14 residues. Germline CDR1 KGHSH, CDR2 LQKENI. The V gene end was trimmed by 4 bases and the J gene end by 0 bases; junction bases not matched to a gene: 3. The CDR3 region is CASSRGGTSYEQYF. The CDR3, as DNA: TGTGCCAGCTCACGGGGAGGGACCTCCTACGAGCAGTACTTC.

The chain joins TRBV2 to TRBJ2-6; D is uncertain. This CDR3 is built from 15 residues. The V gene lost 4 bases and the J gene lost 4 bases, with 11 bases spanning the gap. Germline lookup yields CDR1 SNHLY and CDR2 FYNNEI. CDR3 sequence reads: CASSVGFSGANVLTF. Written as DNA, the CDR3 is TGTGCCAGCAGTGTGGGCTTCTCGGGGGCCAACGTCCTGACTTTC.

This chain connects TRBV28 to TRBJ2-1, with TRBD2 matching 11 bases. Per germline, CDR1 MDHEN and CDR2 SYDVKM. Trimming took 4 bases from V and 3 from J; bases not matched to a gene: 5. The CDR3 runs to 16 residues. CDR3 region: CASSSPTSGNYNEQFF. DNA of the CDR3: TGTGCCAGCAGTTCCCCGACTAGCGGGAACTACAATGAGCAGTTCTTC.

The chain links TRBV18 to TRBJ1-5, with D maybe TRBD1 (5 bases). V lost 3 bases and J lost 2, with 17 bases in between. This CDR3 comprises 17 residues. Per germline, CDR1 KGHSH and CDR2 LQKENI. CDR3 residues: CASSPVGGSIGNQPQHF. The CDR3, as DNA: TGTGCCAGCTCACCGGTCGGGGGGTCGATAGGCAATCAGCCCCAGCATTTT.

In this sample, this clone turned up a few times. This chain links TRBV7-2 with TRBJ2-7; D is undetermined. The CDR3 contains 11 residues. Trimming removed 4 bases from V and 7 bases from J, with 8 bases in between. Germline values: CDR1 SGHTA, CDR2 FQGNSA. The CDR3 nucleotides are TGTGCCAGCAGCTCCGCACGGGAGCAGTACTTC. Amino acids: CASSSAREQYF.

This chain joins TRBV28 and TRBJ1-2; 10 positions agree with TRBD1. This CDR3 has 12 amino acids. V dropped 9 bases and J dropped 5; count of bases not matched to a gene: 3. The germline CDR1 and CDR2 sequences are MDHEN and SYDVKM. The chain's CDR3 is CASRTGGYGYTF. Written as DNA, the CDR3 is TGTGCCAGTAGGACAGGGGGATATGGCTACACCTTC.

The chain recombines TRBV2 with TRBJ1-1; D uncertain. The CDR3 loop spans 14 amino acids. Germline CDR1 SNHLY, CDR2 FYNNEI. V was pared by 3 bases and J by 6 bases, with 14 bases between. The CDR3, as DNA: TGTGCCAGCAGTGAGGCTAAAGGGAGGGCTGAAGCTTTCTTT. It codes for CASSEAKGRAEAFF.